The clone carrying this T cell receptor beta chain turned up a few times. What it binds is not known. It was uncontrolled infection, other autoimmune disease, pregnancy or lactation that excluded patients. Every diagnosis used clinical symptoms, serum thyroxine and TRAb, thyroid ultrasound and orbital computed tomography. More than 9.5 ml fresh peripheral blood yielded the PBMCs. The source of the sample is a study of T cells in Graves' hyperthyroidism and ophthalmopathy. Study-level findings and limits: The model foresaw ophthalmopathy a median roughly 6 months prior to onset.

Amplification of TCR beta CDR3 regions used RNA as the template. An initial round of RT-PCR targeting the TCR CDR3 relied on the HTBI primer set. Each CDR3 protein is one row after TCRdb ran MiXCR on the multiplex PCR reads. The sample yields 490,000 or so distinct CDR3 sequences, around a fifth seen once. The germline V gene has CDR1 SGHNT and CDR2 YYREEE (reference sequence). V was clipped by 4 bases and J by 4 bases, with 27 bases between them. This CDR3 has 19 residues. The TCR was taken from a woman in her seventies with Graves' ophthalmopathy. The rearrangement links TRBV5-4 to TRBJ1-5; possibly TRBD1 for D (5 bases). The sequenced material came from blood. Written as DNA, the CDR3 is TGTGCCAGCAGCCAAGATCCGCAGGGACCTTCGTACGGGAATCAGCCCCAGCATTTT. Translating gives CASSQDPQGPSYGNQPQHF.